The TCR beta chain described here comes from a study of vaccination effects on CD4 cells after COVID-19. The method was immunoSEQ multiplex PCR; TCRdb's version includes in-frame clones alone and lacks a portion of them. The sample contains 25,000 to 30,000 clones, over 65% of which appear only once. About this clone itself: Its antigen remains unidentified.

The CDR3 contains 14 residues. In germline, CDR1 is SQVTM, CDR2 ANQGSEA. The ends were cut back, 3 bases at V and 3 bases at J, with 13 bases in the middle. Antigen-specific CD4+ T cells were first expanded with viral peptide pools by the ViraFEST assay and only then sequenced. The authors isolated CD4+ T cells after around 11 days of culture. Vaccine recipients lacked prior SARS-CoV-2 infection and had negative nucleocapsid antibodies. The J gene is TRBJ2-3, the V gene TRBV29-1; a weak D match, TRBD2 (5 bases). This receptor was identified in a human donor who received a COVID-19 vaccine. This specimen was CD4+ T cells from PBMCs cultured with HCoV-NL63 spike peptides, taken before COVID-19 vaccination. The CDR3 nucleotides are TGCAGCGTTGATTTCAGCACGGGGACAGATACGCAGTATTTT. It translates to CSVDFSTGTDTQYF.